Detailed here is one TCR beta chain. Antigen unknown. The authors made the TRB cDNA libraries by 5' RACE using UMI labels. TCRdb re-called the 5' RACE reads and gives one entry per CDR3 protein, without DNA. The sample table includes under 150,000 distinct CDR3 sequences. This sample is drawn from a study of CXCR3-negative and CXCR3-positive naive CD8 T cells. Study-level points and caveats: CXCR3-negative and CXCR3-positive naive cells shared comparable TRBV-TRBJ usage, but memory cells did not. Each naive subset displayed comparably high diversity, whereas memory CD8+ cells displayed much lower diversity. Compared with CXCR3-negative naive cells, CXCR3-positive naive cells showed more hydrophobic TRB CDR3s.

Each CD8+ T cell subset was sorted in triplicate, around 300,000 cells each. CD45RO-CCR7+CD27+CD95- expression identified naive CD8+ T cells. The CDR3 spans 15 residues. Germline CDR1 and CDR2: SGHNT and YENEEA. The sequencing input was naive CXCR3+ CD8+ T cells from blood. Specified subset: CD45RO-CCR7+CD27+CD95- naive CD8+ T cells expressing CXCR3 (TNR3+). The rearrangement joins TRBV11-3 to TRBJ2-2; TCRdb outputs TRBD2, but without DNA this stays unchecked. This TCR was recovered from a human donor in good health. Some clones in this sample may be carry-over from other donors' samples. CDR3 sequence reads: CASSFSGGGAGELFF.